The clone carrying this TCR beta chain was seen many times. Its cognate antigen is unknown. TCRbeta library preparation incorporated unique molecular identifiers. TCRdb recomputed calls from the PCR reads with MiXCR, one row per CDR3 protein. The sample records 450,000 to 550,000 distinct CDR3 sequences, over 9.5% being singletons. The entry originates in a study of T-cell reconstitution after alpha-beta-depleted transplantation in children. Findings and caveats of the study: Recipient T cells and thymic progenitors that survived were the source of the high TCRbeta diversity seen at day 60 in some patients. After one year, T-cell counts and TCRbeta diversity mostly came from new T cells. Alpha-beta T cells present about two months after transplant were reported to originate from several hundred expanded graft clones.

The origin of this receptor is a female patient between 2 and 15 years old who had a stem cell transplant for aplastic anemia, so the T cells may come from the graft donor. Source: PBMCs, mostly from graft donor cells, taken 180 days after TCRalphabeta/CD19-depleted stem cell transplant.

In DNA, the CDR3 is TGTGCCAGCAGCTTAAGGACAGGTAGAGAGACCCAGTACTTC. Its translation is CASSLRTGRETQYF. V and J are TRBV7-9 and TRBJ2-5, with TRBD1 matching over 7 bases. Per germline, CDR1 SEHNR and CDR2 FQNEAQ (reference sequence). Losses at the gene ends were 2 bases for V and 4 bases for J; bases not matched to a gene: 4. This CDR3 is 14 amino acids long. Looking up the rest from reference TRBV7-9 and TRBJ2-5 gives the full variable domain: DTGVSQNPRHKITKRGQNVTFRCDPISEHNRLYWYRQTLGQGPEFLTYFQNEAQLEKSRLLSDRFSAERPKGSFSTLEIQRTEQGDSAMYLCASSLRTGRETQYFGPGTRLLVL.